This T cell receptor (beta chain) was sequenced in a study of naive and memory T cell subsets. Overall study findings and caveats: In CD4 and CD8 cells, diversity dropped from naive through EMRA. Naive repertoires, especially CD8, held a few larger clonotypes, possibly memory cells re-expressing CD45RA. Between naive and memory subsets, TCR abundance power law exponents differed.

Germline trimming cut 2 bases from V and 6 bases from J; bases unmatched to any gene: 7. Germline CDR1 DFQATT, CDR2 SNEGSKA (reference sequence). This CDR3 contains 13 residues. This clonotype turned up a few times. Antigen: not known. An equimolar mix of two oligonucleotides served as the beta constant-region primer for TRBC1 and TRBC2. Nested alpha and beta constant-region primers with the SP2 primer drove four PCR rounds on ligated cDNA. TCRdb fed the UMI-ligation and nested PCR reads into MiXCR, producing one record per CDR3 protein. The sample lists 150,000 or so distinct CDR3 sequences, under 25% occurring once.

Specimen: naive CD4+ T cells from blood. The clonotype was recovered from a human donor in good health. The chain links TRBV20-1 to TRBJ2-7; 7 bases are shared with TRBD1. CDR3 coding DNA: TGCAGTGCTAGAAGGGACAGTCCCTCCGAGCAGTACTTC. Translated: CSARRDSPSEQYF.